Listed below are T cell receptor beta chains from one sample, sequenced in a study of blood T cell repertoires in COVID-19. TCRdb's table, derived via immunoSEQ multiplex PCR, lists solely in-frame clones and lacks some. The sample holds 260,000 or so clones; about four fifths are singletons and the top ten take roughly 8%. Sequencing was done on a sample of peripheral blood. Source of these receptors: a woman at least 80 years old with COVID-19, enrolled during active disease. Both conserved end residues are trimmed from each CDR3.

J gene | V gene | CDR3 protein
TRBJ2-6 | TRBV30 | AWGEGVGANVLT
TRBJ1-4 | TRBV30 | AWSFTPRDEKLF
TRBJ2-5 | TRBV7-9 | ASSPIGETQY
TRBJ1-2 | TRBV10-2 | ASKLTGPNYGYT
TRBJ2-1 | TRBV19 | ASRRGTGGLAGEQF
TRBJ1-2 | TRBV6-6 | ATALQGRAVDGYT
TRBJ1-5 | TRBV19 | ASKPSTGAYSNQPQH
TRBJ2-2 | TRBV9 | ASSTIMTTGELF
TRBJ2-7 | TRBV3-1/TRBV3-2 | ARPSLVRQAWGSYEQY
TRBJ1-1 | TRBV19 | ASRHREHTEAF
TRBJ1-2 | TRBV30 | AWIGGRVMGEGYGYT
TRBJ1-3 | TRBV9 | ASSRGGPYSGNTIY
TRBJ2-7 | TRBV2 | ASSEAKGVTYEQY
TRBJ1-4 | TRBV10-1 | ASSEGRNEKLF
TRBJ2-7 | TRBV2 | ASQDSQSYEQY
TRBJ2-3 | TRBV30 | AWSVRNTDTQY
TRBJ2-7 | TRBV5-1 | ASRQTGDRVNEQY
TRBJ1-2 | TRBV14 | ASSTQGGHYGYT
TRBJ1-1 | TRBV11-3 | ASSPGPQNAGPGTEAF
TRBJ2-1 | TRBV6-2/TRBV6-3 | ASSYSLGGGITYNEQF
TRBJ1-2 | TRBV6-6 | ASQLGGSSYGYT
TRBJ2-7 | TRBV6-5 | ASSLTQGLEQY
TRBJ1-5 | TRBV5-5 | ASSDSTGEMSNQPQH
TRBJ1-3 | TRBV5-1 | ASSSTPATGNTIY
TRBJ2-7 | TRBV29-1 | SVTGTSGVYEQY
TRBJ1-1 | TRBV27 | ASSLFSRDRGENTEAF
TRBJ1-1 | TRBV5-1 | ASRRPGTTEAF
TRBJ2-1 | TRBV28 | ASSFAGSSYNEQF
TRBJ2-7 | TRBV18 | ASSPPGLAGGSPNEQY
TRBJ2-5 | TRBV6-6 | ASSYGLARETQY
TRBJ2-7 | TRBV18 | ASSLGQRGAYEQY
TRBJ2-5 | TRBV4-2 | ASSQVAGSIGLGIRETQY
TRBJ1-5 | TRBV19 | ASRLPGQKNQPQH
TRBJ2-3 | TRBV6-5 | ASSYYRGTESDTQY
TRBJ2-2 | TRBV5-1 | ASRARGVTGELF